This entry lists 13 T cell receptor beta chains sequenced from one sample in a study of control samples from healthy donors and cancer patients. Profiling relied on immunoSEQ multiplex PCR, and the TCRdb table lists in-frame clones only, not all of them. The sample contains more than 100,000 clones, 91% of which appear only once. Sequenced: blood. These receptors were obtained from a young woman in good health.

The genes are TRBV24-1 and TRBJ2-5; a weak D match, TRBD1 (6 bases). Germline V gene lookup returns CDR1 KGHDR and CDR2 SFDVKD. Trimming pared 3 bases from V and 10 bases from J, leaving 8 bases between. The CDR3 spans 11 residues. The CDR3 DNA follows: TGTGCCACCAGTGATGGACAGTTCCAGTACTTC. It specifies CATSDGQFQYF.

This clone was counted once. V is TRBV28 and J is TRBJ2-5; TRBD1 matches 7 bases. The V and J ends lost 7 bases and 2 bases, in that order; junction bases with no gene match: 13. From germline, CDR1 is MDHEN and CDR2 SYDVKM. There are 16 residues in the CDR3. DNA for the CDR3: TGTGCCAGCACCAAGCCGGGACAGCGAACTCAAGAGACCCAGTACTTC. Translating gives CASTKPGQRTQETQYF.

The chain is built from TRBV6-2 or TRBV6-3 and TRBJ2-3; perhaps TRBD1 as D (6 bases). Trimming left V 2 bases short and J 1 base short, with 10 bases between. This CDR3 has 15 residues. Germline values: CDR1 MNHEY, CDR2 SVGEGT. For the CDR3, the DNA is TGTGCCAGCAGTTACCCAGGGGAAGGCACAGATACGCAGTATTTT. Residues: CASSYPGEGTDTQYF.

The rearrangement joins TRBV27 to TRBJ2-7, with TRBD2 matching over 9 bases. J gave up 3 bases and V 8 bases, and 11 bases lay outside the gene matches. The germline CDR1 and CDR2 sequences are MNHEY and SMNVEV (reference sequence). The CDR3 has 15 amino acids. Here the CDR3 DNA reads TGTGCCAGCCGATCATCTAGCGGGGCATACTACGAGCAGTACTTC. The encoded protein is CASRSSSGAYYEQYF.

Turning to this clone: The identical CDR3 is also encoded by other nucleotide sequences in the sample. The gene calls are TRBV19 and TRBJ2-6; D is ambiguous. This CDR3 has 12 amino acids. CDR1 and CDR2 from the germline V gene are LNHDA and SQIVND (reference sequence). V was cut by 6 bases and J by 4 bases, with 4 bases left in between. The CDR3 bases are TGTGCCAGTAGCCCAGGGGCCAACGTCCTGACTTTC. Its protein is CASSPGANVLTF.

The rearrangement links TRBV2 to TRBJ1-3; TRBD1 matches at 8 bases. The CDR3 is 21 residues long. Trimming removed 4 bases from V and 2 bases from J; junction bases left unmatched: 22. CDR1 SNHLY and CDR2 FYNNEI come from the germline V gene. CDR3 sequence: CASSGPPGQGKSHPAGNTIYF. The CDR3 nucleotides read TGTGCCAGCAGTGGACCGCCAGGACAGGGCAAAAGTCATCCCGCTGGAAACACCATATATTTT.

The chain joins TRBV7-9 to TRBJ2-5; D unclear. V lost 1 base, J lost 2 bases, and 11 bases lay in between. CDR1 is SEHNR and CDR2 is FQNEAQ in the germline V gene (reference sequence). The CDR3 length is 15 residues. The CDR3 loop is CASSLGPKRQETQYF. CDR3 DNA sequence: TGTGCCAGCAGCTTAGGCCCCAAGAGGCAAGAGACCCAGTACTTC.

The rearrangement uses TRBV7-9 and TRBJ2-7, with 7 positions matching TRBD1. J lost 0 bases, V lost 5 bases, and 7 bases had no gene match. The CDR3 runs 15 residues. The germline gives CDR1 SEHNR, CDR2 FQNEAQ (reference sequence). CDR3 amino acids: CASSRSGTASYEQYF. The CDR3 DNA follows: TGTGCCAGCAGCCGTTCCGGGACAGCCTCCTACGAGCAGTACTTC.

This chain connects TRBV3-1 (or the pseudogene TRBV3-2) to TRBJ1-1, with D perhaps TRBD1 (5 bases). V dropped 1 base and J dropped 5 bases, with 14 bases sitting between them. This CDR3 has 15 residues. Per germline, CDR1 LGHDT and CDR2 YNNKEL (reference sequence). The CDR3 DNA sequence: TGTGCCAGCAGCCAAGTGGGGGGGGGAAGGACTGAAGCTTTCTTT. It yields the protein CASSQVGGGRTEAFF.

This clone was recorded only once. The chain is built from TRBV4-1 and TRBJ2-7; 8 bases match TRBD1. V trimming: 2 bases; J trimming: 2 bases; junction bases outside the gene matches: 11. CDR3 length equals 17 residues. CDR1 and CDR2 from the germline V gene are MGHRA and YSYEKL. The CDR3 bases are TGCGCCAGCAGCCAAAAGGGCCGGGGACAGGAGACCTACGAGCAGTACTTC. It is translated as CASSQKGRGQETYEQYF.

V gene TRBV5-5 combines with J gene TRBJ2-7; D is perhaps TRBD2 (6 bases). CDR3 length equals 15 residues. Germline CDR1 reads SGHKS; CDR2 reads YYEKEE (reference sequence). Trimming took 0 bases from V and 4 from J, leaving 14 bases between them. CDR3 sequence: CASSLVWPSDYEQYF. The CDR3 region has the DNA TGTGCCAGCAGCTTGGTGTGGCCTAGCGATTACGAGCAGTACTTC.

The genes are TRBV28 and TRBJ1-2; TRBD1 matches 7 bases. The trim removed 4 bases at V and 4 bases at J, leaving 9 bases unmatched. The CDR3 consists of 15 residues. CDR1 is MDHEN, CDR2 SYDVKM, per germline. CDR3 nucleotide sequence: TGTGCCAGCAGTTACACAGGGGTCTTAGGCTATGGCTACACCTTC. Its translation is CASSYTGVLGYGYTF.

The chain employs TRBV7-9 and TRBJ2-3; D unresolved. The CDR3 length is 11 residues. V was trimmed by 8 bases and J by 3 bases, leaving 6 bases between them. Germline V CDR1 and CDR2: SEHNR, FQNEAQ (reference sequence). CDR3 sequence reads: CASLTTDTQYF. DNA of the CDR3: TGTGCCAGCCTTACTACAGATACGCAGTATTTT.